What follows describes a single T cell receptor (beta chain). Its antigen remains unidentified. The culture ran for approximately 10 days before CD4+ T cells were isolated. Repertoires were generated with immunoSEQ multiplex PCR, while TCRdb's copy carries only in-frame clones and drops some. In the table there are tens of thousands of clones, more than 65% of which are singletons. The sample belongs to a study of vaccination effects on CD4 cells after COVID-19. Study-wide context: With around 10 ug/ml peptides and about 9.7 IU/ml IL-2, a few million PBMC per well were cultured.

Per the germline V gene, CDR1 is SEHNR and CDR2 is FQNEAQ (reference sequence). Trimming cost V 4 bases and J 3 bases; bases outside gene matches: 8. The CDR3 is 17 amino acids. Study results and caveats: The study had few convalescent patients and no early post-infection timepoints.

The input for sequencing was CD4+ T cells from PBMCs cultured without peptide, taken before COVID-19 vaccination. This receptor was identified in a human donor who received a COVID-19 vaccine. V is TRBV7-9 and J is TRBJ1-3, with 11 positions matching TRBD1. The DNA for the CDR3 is TGTGCCAGCAGCTCACCCCTGGGACAGGGGGGTGGAAACACCATATATTTT. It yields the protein CASSSPLGQGGGNTIYF.